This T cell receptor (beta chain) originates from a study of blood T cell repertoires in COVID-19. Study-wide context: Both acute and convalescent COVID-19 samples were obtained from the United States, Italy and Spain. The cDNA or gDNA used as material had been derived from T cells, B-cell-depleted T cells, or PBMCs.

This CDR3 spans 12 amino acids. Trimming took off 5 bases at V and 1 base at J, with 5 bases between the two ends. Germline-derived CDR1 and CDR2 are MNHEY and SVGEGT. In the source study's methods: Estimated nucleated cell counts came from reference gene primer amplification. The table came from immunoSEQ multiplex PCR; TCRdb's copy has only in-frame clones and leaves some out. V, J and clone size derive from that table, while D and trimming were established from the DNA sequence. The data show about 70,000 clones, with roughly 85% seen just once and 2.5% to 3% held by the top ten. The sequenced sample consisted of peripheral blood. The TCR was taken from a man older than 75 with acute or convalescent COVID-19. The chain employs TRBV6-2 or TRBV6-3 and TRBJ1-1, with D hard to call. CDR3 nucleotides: TGTGCCAGCAGTACAGAGAACACTGAAGCTTTCTTT. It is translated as CASSTENTEAFF.